The 25 T cell receptor beta chains listed next were all sequenced from one sample in a study of T cells in localized non-small cell lung cancer. Sequencing was performed with immunoSEQ multiplex PCR; in TCRdb, only in-frame clones are kept and a portion is missing. The data contain about 70,000 clones, roughly 90% of them seen just once; the ten biggest clones take up less than 25%. Sequenced here: peripheral blood, sampled before any cancer treatment. These receptors all stem from a male donor aged 60 or over with stage III squamous cell lung carcinoma.

For this clone: This is likely a read error, given that the CDR3 carries no conserved phenylalanine or tryptophan at its end. This chain links TRBV4-3 with TRBJ1-2; TRBD1 agrees at 7 bases. J lost 8 bases, V lost 0 bases, and 15 bases had no gene match. Germline CDR1 is LGHNA and CDR2 is YSLEER. The CDR3 runs 17 residues. The CDR3 loop is CASSQDWGITLGGGYTL. For the CDR3, the DNA is TGCGCCAGCAGCCAAGATTGGGGGATAACCTTAGGGGGCGGCTACACCCTC.

The CDR3 spells CASGPILDRGEDGYTF. CDR3 DNA sequence: TGTGCTAGTGGTCCCATTCTGGACAGGGGGGAGGATGGCTACACCTTC. The rearrangement joins TRBV12-5 to TRBJ1-2; TRBD1 aligns across 10 bases. J gave up 6 bases and V 5 bases, and 12 bases lay outside the gene matches. Germline-derived CDR1 and CDR2 are LGHNT and FRNRAP. The CDR3 covers 16 residues. Variable domain in full (rest from reference TRBV12-5 and TRBJ1-2): DARVTQTPRHKVTEMGQEVTMRCQPILGHNTVFWYRQTMMQGLELLAYFRNRAPLDDSGMPKDRFSAEMPDATLATLKIQPSEPRDSAVYFCASGPILDRGEDGYTFGSGTRLTVV.

The chain links TRBV6-6 to TRBJ1-3; D uncertain. The V end lost 8 bases, the J end lost 2 bases, and 13 bases lay between the germline ends. CDR1 is MNHNY, CDR2 SVGAGI, per germline (reference sequence). This CDR3 has 14 amino acids. The CDR3 spells CASCLGNAGNTIYF. CDR3 coding DNA: TGTGCCAGCTGCCTGGGAAACGCTGGAAACACCATATATTTT.

The chain links TRBV28 to TRBJ1-2; the D is unclear. CDR1 is MDHEN and CDR2 is SYDVKM in the germline V gene. V was trimmed by 7 bases and J by 0 bases, leaving 24 bases between them. There are 18 residues in the CDR3. The CDR3 bases are TGTGCCAGCAACCCTGGGAGAAGCCTCCGGTTAGCTAACTATGGCTACACCTTC. Its translation: CASNPGRSLRLANYGYTF.

The V gene is TRBV6-1, the J gene TRBJ1-5; D not resolved. CDR1 and CDR2 from the germline V gene are MNHNS and SASEGT. CDR3 length: 14 residues. Trimming took off 1 base at V and 4 bases at J, with 8 bases between the two ends. DNA of the CDR3: TGTGCCAGCAGTGAAGAGTTCCCGAATCAGCCCCAGCATTTT. Protein: CASSEEFPNQPQHF.

The V and J genes are TRBV5-1 and TRBJ2-3; TRBD2 matches at 7 bases. Trimming at V came to 3 bases and at J to 2 bases, leaving 6 bases not matched to a gene. This CDR3 is built from 15 residues. Germline V CDR1 and CDR2: SGHRS, YFSETQ. CDR3 region: CASSWGGRTTDTQYF. The CDR3 nucleotides read TGCGCCAGCAGCTGGGGGGGACGGACCACAGATACGCAGTATTTT.

The genes are TRBV7-2 and TRBJ2-2; 7 bases are shared with TRBD1. V shed 5 bases, J shed 4 bases, and the junction held 7 bases outside the gene matches. The germline V gene has CDR1 SGHTA and CDR2 FQGNSA. There are 15 residues in the CDR3. CDR3 bases: TGTGCCAGCAGCCGAACTACAGGGGTCACCGGGGAGCTGTTTTTT. Protein: CASSRTTGVTGELFF.

A note on this clone: Other nucleotide sequences in the sample specify the same CDR3. The gene calls are TRBV11-2 and TRBJ2-2; D is unresolved. The CDR3 has 13 amino acids. Trimming took 2 bases from V and 3 from J, leaving 4 bases between them. Germline CDR1 and CDR2: SGHAT and FQNNGV. The CDR3 loop reads CASSLTDTGELFF. CDR3 nucleotides: TGTGCCAGCAGCTTAACCGACACCGGGGAGCTGTTTTTT.

The J gene is TRBJ1-2, the V gene TRBV7-9; D possibly corresponds to TRBD1 (5 bases). The CDR3 totals 14 residues. The ends were cut back, 1 base at V and 8 bases at J, with 14 bases in the middle. Germline V gene sequence: CDR1 SEHNR, CDR2 FQNEAQ (reference sequence). CDR3 bases: TGTGCCAGCAGCTTAGAAGCGTCAGGGAAGGGCTACACCTTC. Protein sequence: CASSLEASGKGYTF.

The chain has TRBV5-4 and TRBJ2-1, with 11 bases that match TRBD1. V trimming: 4 bases; J trimming: 4 bases; junction bases outside the gene matches: 4. The CDR3 extends over 15 amino acids. Germline values: CDR1 SGHNT, CDR2 YYREEE (reference sequence). The CDR3: CASSTGTGGYNEQFF. Here the CDR3 DNA reads TGTGCCAGCAGCACCGGGACAGGGGGGTACAATGAGCAGTTCTTC.

This chain links TRBV6-5 with TRBJ2-6, with a weak D call TRBD1 (6 bases). The germline V and J ends were trimmed by 6 bases and 3 bases, with 12 bases remaining between them. Per germline, CDR1 MNHEY and CDR2 SVGAGI. CDR3 length equals 15 residues. Here the CDR3 DNA reads TGTGCCAGCAGCAAACAGGGCTATGGGGCCAACGTCCTGACTTTC. This gives the protein CASSKQGYGANVLTF.

The J gene is TRBJ1-1, the V gene TRBV11-1, with 7 bases fitting TRBD1. CDR1 SGHAT and CDR2 FQDESV come from the germline V gene (reference sequence). The CDR3 is 14 residues long. Germline trimming cut 3 bases from V and 0 bases from J; bases unmatched to any gene: 1. In DNA form, the CDR3 reads TGTGCCAGCAGCTTGGGGACAGTGAACACTGAAGCTTTCTTT. This codes for CASSLGTVNTEAFF.

The chain combines TRBV5-1 with TRBJ2-2; D ambiguous. This CDR3 region has 15 residues. From germline, CDR1 is SGHRS and CDR2 YFSETQ. The ends were cut back, 4 bases at V and 4 bases at J, with 14 bases in the middle. The CDR3 nucleotides read TGCGCCAGCAGCCTGGGCCCCGGCGGCACCGGGGAGCTGTTTTTT. Its translation: CASSLGPGGTGELFF.

V usage is TRBV6-5 and J usage is TRBJ1-2, with unresolved D. V lost 0 bases and J lost 6, with 11 bases in between. There are 14 residues in the CDR3. Germline V gives CDR1 MNHEY, CDR2 SVGAGI. DNA of the CDR3: TGTGCCAGCAGTTACTCGGGATTCGCAAATGGCTACACCTTC. It yields the protein CASSYSGFANGYTF.

The CDR3 is CASSFSGPNTGELFF. CDR3 sequence (DNA): TGCGCCAGCAGCTTCAGTGGGCCGAACACCGGGGAGCTGTTTTTT. V gene TRBV5-1 combines with J gene TRBJ2-2; D is undetermined. Germline CDR1 and CDR2: SGHRS and YFSETQ. Between the trimmed V and J ends, which lost 2 bases and 0 bases, there was a span of 8 bases. The CDR3 has 15 amino acids.

The chain has TRBV27 and TRBJ1-5, with no clear D. V lost 0 bases, J lost 0 bases, and 6 bases lay in between. The length of the CDR3 is 15 residues. Germline CDR1 and CDR2: MNHEY and SMNVEV (reference sequence). CDR3 DNA sequence: TGTGCCAGCAGTTTATCAAGCTATAGCAATCAGCCCCAGCATTTT. Protein: CASSLSSYSNQPQHF.

The rearrangement links TRBV19 to TRBJ1-6; D may be TRBD1 (5 bases). CDR3 size: 14 residues. V lost 3 bases and J lost 5, with 8 bases in between. CDR1 is LNHDA and CDR2 is SQIVND in the germline V gene (reference sequence). CDR3 in DNA: TGTGCCAGTAGTATGCGGGGCGATAATTCACCCCTCCACTTT. Residues: CASSMRGDNSPLHF.

The V and J genes are TRBV5-1 and TRBJ2-5, with 11 bases lining up with TRBD2. Trimming removed 5 bases from V and 7 bases from J; junction bases left unmatched: 16. The CDR3 has 17 residues. The germline V gene encodes CDR1 SGHRS and CDR2 YFSETQ. The CDR3 loop reads CASSLFGLAGPSRTQYF. Written as DNA, the CDR3 is TGCGCCAGCAGTCTATTTGGACTAGCGGGCCCCAGTCGGACCCAGTACTTC.

This clone showed up just once. The chain has TRBV11-2 and TRBJ2-5; 8 positions match TRBD1. Germline V gene lookup returns CDR1 SGHAT and CDR2 FQNNGV. With V trimmed by 5 bases and J by 5 bases, 7 bases remained unmatched. This CDR3 region has 14 residues. Here the CDR3 reads CASSLGQGGETQYF. The CDR3, as DNA: TGTGCCAGCAGCCTTGGACAGGGTGGCGAGACCCAGTACTTC.

The chain has TRBV27 and TRBJ2-7; 10 nucleotides align to TRBD2. The CDR3 runs 15 residues. After removal of 3 bases from V and 3 bases from J, the junction contained 5 bases not matched to a gene. CDR1 and CDR2 (germline): MNHEY, SMNVEV (reference sequence). Here the CDR3 DNA reads TGTGCCAGCAGTTTCCGGACTAGCGGCTTCTACGAGCAGTACTTC. It translates to CASSFRTSGFYEQYF.

For this clone: An end of the junction does not agree with germline; a read error may underlie this. The V and J genes are TRBV5-1 and TRBJ2-1; D is uncertain. This CDR3 has 11 residues. CDR1 and CDR2 (germline): SGHRS, YFSETQ. CDR3 in amino acids: CASSSHNEQFF. In nucleotides, the CDR3 is TGCGCCAGCAGCTCCCACAATGAGCAGTTCTTC.

The V call is TRBV12-5, the J call TRBJ1-3; no firm D call. The germline V gene encodes CDR1 LGHNT and CDR2 FRNRAP. Trimming took off 6 bases at V and 4 bases at J, with 10 bases between the two ends. This CDR3 spans 13 amino acids. The CDR3 coding sequence is TGTGCTAGTGGAACCGGTGGGGGAAACACCATATATTTT. This translates into CASGTGGGNTIYF.

The chain links TRBV6-6 to TRBJ1-6, with a tentative D call TRBD1 (5 bases). The V end lost 0 bases, the J end lost 4 bases, and 7 bases lay between the germline ends. The CDR3 loop spans 15 amino acids. CDR1 and CDR2 (germline): MNHNY, SVGAGI (reference sequence). This CDR3 reads CASSYSGQYNSPLHF. Written as DNA, the CDR3 is TGTGCCAGCAGTTACTCGGGGCAGTATAATTCACCCCTCCACTTT.

The rearrangement uses TRBV2 and TRBJ2-1, with 7 bases fitting TRBD2. V shed 9 bases, J shed 2 bases, and the junction held 13 bases outside the gene matches. The CDR3 sequence is 16 residues long. The germline gives CDR1 SNHLY, CDR2 FYNNEI. The CDR3: CASGGVGSFAYNEQFF. CDR3 nucleotide sequence: TGTGCCAGTGGGGGGGTAGGGAGCTTCGCCTACAATGAGCAGTTCTTC.

The chain recombines TRBV7-9 with TRBJ1-2; TRBD1 agrees at 7 bases. From germline, CDR1 is SEHNR and CDR2 FQNEAQ (reference sequence). Trimming at V came to 5 bases and at J to 5 bases, leaving 11 bases not matched to a gene. The CDR3 covers 15 residues. CDR3 sequence reads: CASSRGTATFYGYTF. In DNA, the CDR3 is TGTGCCAGCAGCCGGGGGACAGCCACTTTTTATGGCTACACCTTC.